The 18 T cell receptor beta chains given below trace back to one sample, sequenced in a study of blood T cell repertoires in COVID-19. This table comes from immunoSEQ multiplex PCR, and its TCRdb copy is limited to in-frame clones, with some not included. The sample holds 300,000 to 350,000 clones, approximately 90% seen once. Sequenced: peripheral blood. Receptors were obtained from a man younger than 35 with active or convalescent COVID-19.

V is TRBV20-1 and J is TRBJ1-1; no reliable D call. Germline V CDR1 and CDR2: DFQATT, SNEGSKA (reference sequence). The CDR3 is 10 residues long. V lost 7 bases, J lost 7 bases, and 10 bases lay in between. CDR3 bases: TGCAGTGTCGGTGGGAGTGAAGCTTTCTTT. It codes for CSVGGSEAFF.

The chain couples TRBV4-1 to TRBJ2-1, with 8 bases matching TRBD2. The CDR3 has 16 amino acids. Germline V lookup: CDR1 MGHRA, CDR2 YSYEKL. Trimming took 2 bases from V and 6 from J; bases not matched to a gene: 9. CDR3 nucleotides: TGCGCCAGCAGCCAATTAGCGGGGACCATTTTCAATGAGCAGTTCTTC. Its translation is CASSQLAGTIFNEQFF.

The chain is built from TRBV5-1 and TRBJ1-1, with a possible D match to TRBD1 (5 bases). Looked up from germline, CDR1 is SGHRS and CDR2 is YFSETQ. Trimming took 4 bases from V and 0 from J, leaving 16 bases between them. The CDR3 consists of 16 residues. The CDR3 region has the DNA TGCGCCAGCAGCCAGGGACTCCTAAACATGAACACTGAAGCTTTCTTT. It translates to CASSQGLLNMNTEAFF.

V is TRBV7-9 and J is TRBJ2-5; a weak D match, TRBD2 (6 bases). The V and J ends lost 5 bases and 1 base respectively, with 17 bases between them. CDR3 length: 16 residues. The germline gives CDR1 SEHNR, CDR2 FQNEAQ (reference sequence). The CDR3 loop is CASSTRGGVPQETQYF. Written as DNA, the CDR3 is TGTGCCAGCAGCACCCGCGGCGGGGTTCCCCAAGAGACCCAGTACTTC.

V and J are TRBV4-3 and TRBJ1-2; tentative D call: TRBD1 (5 bases). Germline loops: CDR1 LGHNA, CDR2 YSLEER. Deletions cut 1 base from V and 1 base from J, with 10 bases between. CDR3 length equals 15 residues. DNA for the CDR3: TGCGCCAGCAGCCAAGGAACAGGCGATAACTATGGCTACACCTTC. Translation: CASSQGTGDNYGYTF.

The CDR3 reads CASSLLVTYEQYF. CDR3 sequence (DNA): TGTGCCAGCTCCCTTTTAGTCACCTACGAGCAGTACTTC. The chain uses TRBV11-2 and TRBJ2-7; no reliable D call. Germline V CDR1 and CDR2: SGHAT, FQNNGV. Trimming left V 8 bases short and J 2 bases short, with 13 bases between. The CDR3 consists of 13 residues.

This chain connects TRBV12-3 or TRBV12-4 to TRBJ2-1; a weak D match, TRBD1 (6 bases). This CDR3 has 12 residues. Trimming stripped 5 bases from V and 7 bases from J, with 9 bases between. The CDR3 is CASSTQGNEQFF. The CDR3 bases are TGTGCCAGCAGTACACAGGGAAATGAGCAGTTCTTC.

The rearrangement joins TRBV11-3 to TRBJ2-5; TRBD2 is a possible D gene (5 bases). The CDR3 runs 14 residues. From germline, CDR1 is SGHNT and CDR2 YENEEA. The V end was cut by 4 bases, the J end by 2 bases, with 11 bases between. CDR3 nucleotides: TGTGCCAGCAGCTCAGGACTTGAACAAGAGACCCAGTACTTC. The encoded protein is CASSSGLEQETQYF. Filled out from reference TRBV11-3 and TRBJ2-5, the complete variable domain reads EAGVVQSPRYKIIEKKQPVAFWCNPISGHNTLYWYLQNLGQGPELLIRYENEEAVDDSQLPKDRFSAERLKGVDSTLKIQPAELGDSAVYLCASSSGLEQETQYFGPGTRLLVL.

This clone was counted once. CDR3 bases: TGCAGCGTTGACGCAGGGACCTACGAGCAGTACTTC. Translation gives CSVDAGTYEQYF. The chain links TRBV29-1 to TRBJ2-7, with a possible D match to TRBD1 (5 bases). Trimming stripped 3 bases from V and 2 bases from J, with 8 bases between. CDR3 length: 12 residues. Germline CDR1 is SQVTM and CDR2 is ANQGSEA.

This clone was found once. The genes are TRBV28 and TRBJ1-4; possibly TRBD1 for D (5 bases). CDR1 is MDHEN and CDR2 is SYDVKM in the germline V gene. CDR3 size: 14 residues. V was trimmed by 3 bases and J by 8 bases, leaving 13 bases between them. CDR3 sequence: CASSLTQGYEKLFF. CDR3 DNA: TGTGCCAGCAGTTTGACCCAGGGTTACGAAAAACTGTTTTTT. Based on the CDR3 plus reference TRBV28 and TRBJ1-4, the full variable domain is DVKVTQSSRYLVKRTGEKVFLECVQDMDHENMFWYRQDPGLGLRLIYFSYDVKMKEKGDIPEGYSVSREKKERFSLILESASTNQTSMYLCASSLTQGYEKLFFGSGTQLSVL.

V usage is TRBV7-6 and J usage is TRBJ2-2, with 12 bases that match TRBD2. J lost 6 bases, V lost 4 bases, and 6 bases had no gene match. The germline V gene encodes CDR1 SGHVS and CDR2 FNYEAQ. The CDR3 spans 16 residues. CDR3 coding DNA: TGTGCCAGCAGCTACCGACTAGCGGGGGTGGCCGGGGAGCTGTTTTTT. Translation: CASSYRLAGVAGELFF.

The rearrangement uses TRBV5-1 and TRBJ2-2; 14 bases fit TRBD2. The germline CDR1 and CDR2 sequences are SGHRS and YFSETQ. The CDR3 sequence is 19 residues long. The ends lost 1 base at V and 0 bases at J; junction bases unmatched: 5. CDR3 residues: CASSLWGTSGSPNTGELFF. The CDR3 DNA is TGCGCCAGCAGCTTGTGGGGGACTAGCGGGAGTCCGAACACCGGGGAGCTGTTTTTT. Full variable domain (rest looked up from reference TRBV5-1 and TRBJ2-2): KAGVTQTPRYLIKTRGQQVTLSCSPISGHRSVSWYQQTPGQGLQFLFEYFSETQRNKGNFPGRFSGRQFSNSRSEMNVSTLELGDSALYLCASSLWGTSGSPNTGELFFGEGSRLTVL.

This rearrangement joins TRBV29-1 to TRBJ2-1; 12 bases line up with TRBD1. Germline CDR1 and CDR2: SQVTM and ANQGSEA. V trimming: 3 bases; J trimming: 2 bases; junction bases outside the gene matches: 23. This CDR3 has 22 amino acids. Here the CDR3 reads CSVDWGTGGDRGRKGAYNEQFF. In nucleotides, the CDR3 is TGCAGCGTTGATTGGGGAACCGGGGGGGACAGGGGGCGCAAGGGGGCCTACAATGAGCAGTTCTTC.

The V call is TRBV6-2 or TRBV6-3, the J call TRBJ2-1; D unresolved. Between the trimmed V and J ends, which lost 4 bases and 6 bases, there was a span of 10 bases. Germline V CDR1 and CDR2: MNHEY, SVGEGT. The CDR3 totals 13 residues. The CDR3 DNA follows: TGTGCCAGCAGTTTGCGACTCCTCAATGAGCAGTTCTTC. It encodes CASSLRLLNEQFF.

The chain uses TRBV5-4 and TRBJ1-4, with a possible D match to TRBD1 (6 bases). V dropped 4 bases and J dropped 6 bases, with 13 bases sitting between them. The CDR3 has 14 amino acids. CDR1 is SGHNT, CDR2 YYREEE, per germline (reference sequence). The CDR3 spells CASSKRQEHEKLFF. Here the CDR3 DNA reads TGTGCCAGCAGCAAGAGACAGGAGCATGAAAAACTGTTTTTT.

This sequence joins TRBV11-2 and TRBJ2-7, with 8 bases lining up with TRBD2. CDR3 length equals 15 residues. V dropped 0 bases and J dropped 9; count of bases not matched to a gene: 10. CDR1 and CDR2 from the germline V gene are SGHAT and FQNNGV. The CDR3 reads CASSLDLGLAGGQYF. The CDR3 DNA reads TGTGCCAGCAGCTTAGATCTAGGGCTTGCGGGAGGGCAGTACTTC.

The chain recombines TRBV5-1 with TRBJ1-2; D is perhaps TRBD1 (5 bases). The CDR3 spans 14 residues. V shed 0 bases and J shed 0 bases, with 6 bases lying between them. Germline V gene data show CDR1 as SGHRS and CDR2 as YFSETQ. This chain's CDR3 is CASSLEQANYGYTF. CDR3 sequence (DNA): TGCGCCAGCAGCTTGGAACAGGCTAACTATGGCTACACCTTC. Looking up the rest from reference TRBV5-1 and TRBJ1-2 gives the full variable domain: KAGVTQTPRYLIKTRGQQVTLSCSPISGHRSVSWYQQTPGQGLQFLFEYFSETQRNKGNFPGRFSGRQFSNSRSEMNVSTLELGDSALYLCASSLEQANYGYTFGSGTRLTVV.

The J gene is TRBJ2-1, the V gene TRBV19; D is uncertain. This CDR3 spans 18 amino acids. CDR1 and CDR2 (germline): LNHDA, SQIVND (reference sequence). V lost 0 bases and J 0 bases, leaving 15 bases between the germline ends. The CDR3 coding sequence is TGTGCCAGTAGTATAGAATTATCTACGAGGAGCTCCTACAATGAGCAGTTCTTC. Encoded protein: CASSIELSTRSSYNEQFF.